This T cell receptor (beta chain) was profiled in a study of T-cell memory formation after mild COVID-19. Study summary: Most TCR clusters belonged to a single donor. Findings of the study overall: Clones shrinking between day 15 and 85 showed a balanced CD4/CD8 split, and those that grew later tilted toward CD4+. Cross-reactive memory seemingly joined, as some responding clones were found in pre-infection memory.

This clonotype was seen a few times. Its antigen is as yet unknown. The V segment lost 7 bases and the J segment 2 bases; nucleotides outside the gene matches: 8. CDR3 length: 15 amino acids. TCR alpha and TCR beta cDNA libraries with sample barcodes and UMIs came from 5'RACE using constant-segment primers. TCRdb re-called the 5' RACE reads with MiXCR, one entry per CDR3 protein. The table lists more than 400,000 distinct CDR3 sequences, 18% of them singletons. The specimen sequenced was PBMCs or a T cell subset sorted from them (not recorded which). This sequence originates from an adult woman who had mild COVID-19 (a few samples of this study predate the infection). Cell type and time point are not known. The V and J genes are TRBV12-3 or TRBV12-4 and TRBJ1-5; 7 bases line up with TRBD1. The CDR3 region is CASKKTGSGNQPQHF. CDR3 DNA: TGTGCCAGCAAAAAGACAGGGAGTGGCAATCAGCCCCAGCATTTT.